The clone carrying this TCR beta chain was counted only a few times. Its antigen is currently unknown. The data originate from a study of T cells in Graves' hyperthyroidism and ophthalmopathy. General study results and limits: Stable hyperthyroidism was separated from ophthalmopathy by a model based on 13 V-J features.

The CDR3 covers 11 residues. CDR1 is ENHRY, CDR2 SYGVKD, per germline. V shed 7 bases and J shed 6 bases, with 10 bases lying between them. Exclusion of patients followed from uncontrolled infection, other autoimmune disease, pregnancy or lactation. Orbital computed tomography, thyroid ultrasound, serum thyroxine and TRAb, and clinical symptoms together informed the diagnoses. RNA transcripts yielded amplified TCR beta CDR3 regions. A first-round RT-PCR of the TCR CDR3 used the HTBI primer set. Via MiXCR, TCRdb re-called the multiplex PCR reads, giving one row per CDR3 protein. Of 480,000 or so distinct CDR3 sequences listed, around 50% are singletons.

The origin of this receptor is an adult woman with Graves' disease, either hyperthyroidism or ophthalmopathy (not recorded which). The chain links TRBV10-3 to TRBJ2-7, with D perhaps TRBD1 (5 bases). The sequencing sample was made of peripheral blood or thyroid tissue (not recorded which). CDR3 region: CAINNRSEQYF. The DNA of the CDR3 is TGTGCCATCAATAACAGGAGCGAGCAGTACTTC.